This TCR beta chain derives from a study of blood T cell repertoires in COVID-19. Study as a whole: There were acute and convalescent COVID-19 samples, and they came from the United States, Italy and Spain. The analysed material was cDNA or gDNA that came from T cells, B-cell-depleted T cells, or PBMCs.

Sequencing used immunoSEQ multiplex PCR; TCRdb keeps in-frame clones, though not all of them. The sample carries approximately 300,000 clones, about 84% recorded once. The sequence was obtained from a woman between 50 and 59 years old with acute or convalescent COVID-19. Specimen: peripheral blood.

DNA for the CDR3: TGTGCCAGCAGCTTTCTAGCGGGAGGGCCTAACACAGATACGCAGTATTTT. Protein: CASSFLAGGPNTDTQYF. The rearrangement links TRBV7-8 to TRBJ2-3; 12 bases match TRBD2. The CDR3 has 17 amino acids. Germline V gene sequence: CDR1 SGHVS, CDR2 FQNEAQ. V gave up 3 bases and J gave up 2 bases; unmatched junction bases: 6.